This TCR beta chain was captured in a study of blood T cell repertoires in COVID-19. This CDR3 has 12 residues. V shed 2 bases and J shed 6 bases, with 7 bases lying between them. Germline CDR1 is SGHRS and CDR2 is YFSETQ. Profiled with immunoSEQ multiplex PCR; TCRdb holds only in-frame clones, not every one. Among about 190,000 clones listed, about 85% were seen once. As concerns this clone: Other DNA sequences in this sample translate to the same CDR3.

Sequenced sample: peripheral blood. This clonotype was sampled from a human donor in a cohort sampled during active COVID-19. The J gene is TRBJ2-3, the V gene TRBV5-1; D ambiguous. In nucleotides, the CDR3 is TGCGCCAGCAGCTTTTCTTCTGATACGCAGTATTTT. Translating it yields CASSFSSDTQYF.